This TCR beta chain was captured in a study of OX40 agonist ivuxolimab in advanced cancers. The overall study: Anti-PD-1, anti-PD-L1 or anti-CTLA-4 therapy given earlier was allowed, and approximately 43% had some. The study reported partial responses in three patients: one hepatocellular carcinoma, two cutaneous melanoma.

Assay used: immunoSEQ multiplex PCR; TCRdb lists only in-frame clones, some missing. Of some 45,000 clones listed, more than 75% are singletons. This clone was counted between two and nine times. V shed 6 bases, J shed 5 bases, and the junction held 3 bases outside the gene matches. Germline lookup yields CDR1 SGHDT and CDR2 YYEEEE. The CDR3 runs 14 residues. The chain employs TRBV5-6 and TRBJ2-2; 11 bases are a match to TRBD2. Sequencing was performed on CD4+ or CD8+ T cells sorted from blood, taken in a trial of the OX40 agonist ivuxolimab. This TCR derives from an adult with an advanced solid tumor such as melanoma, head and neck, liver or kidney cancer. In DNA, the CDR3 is TGTGCCAGCACCGGACTAGCGGGTACCGGGGAGCTGTTTTTT. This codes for CASTGLAGTGELFF.